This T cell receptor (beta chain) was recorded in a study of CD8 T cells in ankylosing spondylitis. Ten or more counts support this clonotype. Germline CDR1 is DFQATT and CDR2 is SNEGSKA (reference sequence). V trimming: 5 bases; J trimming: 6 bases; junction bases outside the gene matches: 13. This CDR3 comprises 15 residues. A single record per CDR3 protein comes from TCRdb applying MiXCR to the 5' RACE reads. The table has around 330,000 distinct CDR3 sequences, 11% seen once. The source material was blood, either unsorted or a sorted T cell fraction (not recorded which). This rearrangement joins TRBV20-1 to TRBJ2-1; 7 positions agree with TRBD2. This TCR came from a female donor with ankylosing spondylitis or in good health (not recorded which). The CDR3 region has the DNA TGCAGTGCTCCGCGGATAGCGGGCACTAGCAATGAGCAGTTCTTC. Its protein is CSAPRIAGTSNEQFF.